This T cell receptor (beta chain) was identified during a study of blood T cell repertoires in COVID-19. As handled by the study authors: Estimation of nucleated cell counts was performed using reference gene primer amplification. Assay: immunoSEQ multiplex PCR; the TCRdb copy retains only in-frame clones and omits some. That table gives V, J and clone size, and the DNA gave D and trimming. Seen here are fewer than 500,000 clones, 86% observed once, and the top ten hold under 1.5%. The receptor comes from a woman under 40 with active or convalescent COVID-19. The sequencing input was peripheral blood.

This chain's CDR3 is CASSGVGTSGIYEQYF. The CDR3 bases are TGTGCCAGCAGCGGAGTGGGGACTAGCGGGATCTACGAGCAGTACTTC. The chain joins TRBV7-2 to TRBJ2-7, with 13 bases lining up with TRBD2. Trimming removed 5 bases from V and 3 bases from J; junction bases left unmatched: 7. The CDR3 has 16 amino acids. Germline assignment: CDR1 SGHTA and CDR2 FQGNSA.